This is a list of T cell receptor beta chains from one sample in a study of blood T cell repertoires in COVID-19. Libraries were prepared by immunoSEQ multiplex PCR; TCRdb keeps only in-frame clonotypes and omits some of them. The table has 32,000 or so clones, around 90% seen once; the top ten hold 6.3%. The sample comprised peripheral blood. The receptors were gathered from a human donor in a cohort sampled during active COVID-19. Each CDR3 is given without its conserved first and last residue. Each record gives: J gene, V gene, clone size, CDR3 protein. Some rows mark clone size as missing; the rest say once, few, many or name a class of expanded clone.

TRBJ1-1 TRBV5-1 - ASSFRDTRTEAF
TRBJ2-3 TRBV19 - ASRFSGRQADTQY
TRBJ1-1 TRBV5-1 - ASSPGQGVGREAF
TRBJ2-1 TRBV7-3 - ASSPHLAGSTYNEQF
TRBJ2-7 TRBV7-9 - ASSALLDSYEQY
TRBJ1-6 TRBV7-6 few ASSLGGRGSNSPLH
TRBJ1-4 TRBV7-9 - ASSFVTEGEKLF
TRBJ2-7 TRBV20-1 - SASSVAGH
TRBJ2-5 TRBV7-3 - ASSPSGGQETQY
TRBJ2-2 TRBV15 few ATSRVAGPGTGELF
TRBJ2-5 TRBV4-2 - ASSQDRDRGETQY
TRBJ2-5 TRBV28 - ASRPGTGEETQY
TRBJ2-3 TRBV7-2 - ASSSRSGGTDTQY
TRBJ1-5 TRBV28 - ASSGGQGFSQPQH
TRBJ2-7 TRBV6-2/TRBV6-3 - ASRLQGAYEQY
TRBJ2-2 TRBV7-9 - ASSSEAGELF
TRBJ1-3 TRBV15 once ATSSGGVGSGNTIY
TRBJ2-3 TRBV7-2 - ASSLYTDTQY
TRBJ1-1 TRBV6-5 - ASSYSVLNTEAF
TRBJ2-1 TRBV15 - ATSISREQF
TRBJ1-1 TRBV10-3 few AISEQGRTEAF
TRBJ2-2 TRBV9 once ASSVLAEPGELF
TRBJ2-5 TRBV7-3 - ASSLFSGKQETQY
TRBJ2-1 TRBV7-3 - ASSPLAGVEQF
TRBJ2-1 TRBV5-1 - ASSSGQQGDRF
TRBJ1-5 TRBV18 - ASSPSGTVQPQH
TRBJ2-7 TRBV2 - ASSEFLGTGGYEQY
TRBJ1-3 TRBV6-5 - ASTGFDWGNTIY
TRBJ2-3 TRBV29-1 - SVEGATDTQY
TRBJ1-2 TRBV3-1/TRBV3-2 - ASRHNGQGASGGYT
TRBJ2-6 TRBV6-5 - ASSYQRSSGANVLT
TRBJ2-5 TRBV29-1 - SAGGGQETQY
TRBJ1-6 TRBV27 - ASSVGGKDNSPLH
TRBJ2-5 TRBV6-5 - ASTQTGRTRGTQY
TRBJ2-5 TRBV12-5 - ASGLGGGTGRQETQY
TRBJ2-1 TRBV7-3 - ASSQTGHEQF
TRBJ1-4 TRBV4-1 - ASSRPLVDSNEKLF
TRBJ1-5 TRBV7-9 - ASSFSGNQPQH
TRBJ1-5 TRBV7-2 few ASSFGQGSQPQH
TRBJ1-3 TRBV6-4 - ASSETTSGNTIY
TRBJ2-5 TRBV7-9 - ASSLGLAGVGETQY
TRBJ2-3 TRBV13 - ASSFLAGEVTDTQY
TRBJ2-5 TRBV28 - ASSGERRDRTTSGARTQY
TRBJ2-2 TRBV6-5 - ASSYGRLNTGELF
TRBJ1-1 TRBV6-6 - ASSYSVRGEAF
TRBJ2-5 TRBV9 - ASRPGTGLDSQETQY